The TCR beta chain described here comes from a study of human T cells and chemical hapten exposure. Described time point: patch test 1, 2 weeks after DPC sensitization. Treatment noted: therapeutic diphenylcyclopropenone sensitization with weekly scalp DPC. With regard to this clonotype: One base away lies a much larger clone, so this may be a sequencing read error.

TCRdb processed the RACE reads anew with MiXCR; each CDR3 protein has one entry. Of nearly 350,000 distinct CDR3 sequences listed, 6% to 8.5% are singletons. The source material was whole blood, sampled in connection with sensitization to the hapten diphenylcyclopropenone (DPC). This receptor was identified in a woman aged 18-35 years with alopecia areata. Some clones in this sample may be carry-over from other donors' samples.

In DNA, the CDR3 is TGTGCCAGCAGCCTTTTCGGGCGGGGGGCTCGAACCAGTAACATTCAGTACTTC. Residues: CASSLFGRGARTSNIQYF. The genes are TRBV7-2 and TRBJ2-4; 8 nucleotides match TRBD2. The length of the CDR3 is 18 residues. Germline assignment: CDR1 SGHTA and CDR2 FQGNSA. J was trimmed by 7 bases and V by 5 bases; bases with no gene match: 19. Using reference TRBV7-2 and TRBJ2-4 for the parts outside the CDR3, the full variable domain is GAGVSQSPSNKVTEKGKDVELRCDPISGHTALYWYRQSLGQGLEFLIYFQGNSAPDKSGLPSDRFSAERTGGSVSTLTIQRTQQEDSAVYLCASSLFGRGARTSNIQYFGAGTRLSVL.